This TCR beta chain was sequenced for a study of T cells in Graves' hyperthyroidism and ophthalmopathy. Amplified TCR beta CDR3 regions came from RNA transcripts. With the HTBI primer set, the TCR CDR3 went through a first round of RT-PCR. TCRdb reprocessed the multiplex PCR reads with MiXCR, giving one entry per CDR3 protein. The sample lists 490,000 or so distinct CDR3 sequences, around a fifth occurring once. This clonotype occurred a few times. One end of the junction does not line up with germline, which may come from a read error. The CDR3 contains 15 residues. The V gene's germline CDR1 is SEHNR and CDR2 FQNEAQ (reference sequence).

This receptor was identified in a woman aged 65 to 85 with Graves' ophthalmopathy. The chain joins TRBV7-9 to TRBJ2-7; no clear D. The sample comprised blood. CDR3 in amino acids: CASSLEDHPIYEQYF. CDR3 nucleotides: TGTGCCAGTAGCTTAGAGGACCACCCCATCTACGAGCAGTACTTC.